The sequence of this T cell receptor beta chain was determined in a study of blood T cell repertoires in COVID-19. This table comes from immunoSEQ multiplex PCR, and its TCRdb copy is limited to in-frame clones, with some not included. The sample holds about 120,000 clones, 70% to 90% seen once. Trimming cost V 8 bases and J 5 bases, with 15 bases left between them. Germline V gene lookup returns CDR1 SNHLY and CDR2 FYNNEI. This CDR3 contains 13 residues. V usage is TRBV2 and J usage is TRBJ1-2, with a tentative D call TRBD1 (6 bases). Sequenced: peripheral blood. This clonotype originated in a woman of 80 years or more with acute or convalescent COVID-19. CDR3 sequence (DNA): TGTGCCAGCCAACGATCGGACAGTTATGGCTACACCTTC. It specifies CASQRSDSYGYTF.